The clone carrying this T cell receptor (beta chain) was seen at least ten times. As yet, its antigen is unknown. This record belongs to a study of neurological immune-mediated disorders. This CDR3 comprises 16 residues. CDR1 SGHRS and CDR2 YFSETQ come from the germline V gene. V lost 4 bases to trimming and J lost 4 bases; unmatched junction nucleotides: 14. Overall study results and limits: Patients with HTLV-1-associated myelopathy showed the most TCR clonal expansion. Those with multiple sclerosis showed the least, falling below healthy controls.

Time point of the sample: longitudinal time-point 3. The cDNA was synthesized by means of template-switch 5'RACE, which was carried out with 10-nucleotide random UMIs. MiXCR was run by TCRdb on the 5' RACE reads, yielding one entry per CDR3 protein. The sample has 45,000 to 60,000 distinct CDR3 sequences, roughly 13% seen once. This chain uses TRBV5-1 with TRBJ2-7; 7 bases line up with TRBD2. Sequencing used PBMCs. The clonotype comes from a male donor with HTLV-1-associated myelopathy (HAM/TSP). The CDR3 DNA sequence: TGCGCCAGCAGCCAAAAAGCCCTAGCGGCGACTTACGAGCAGTACTTC. It translates to CASSQKALAATYEQYF.